These 15 T cell receptor beta chains came from one sample sequenced in a study of cytomegalovirus exposure and HLA in healthy donors. Primers included in the PCR were 60 Vbeta and 13 Jbeta primers. Assay: immunoSEQ multiplex PCR; the TCRdb copy retains only in-frame clones and omits some. This repertoire shows some 55,000 clones, approximately 83% found once; its top ten account for approximately 1.5%. The material sequenced was PBMCs. These receptor sequences come from a man in his forties in good health and CMV-seronegative.

This chain joins TRBV14 and TRBJ1-2; TRBD1 agrees at 7 bases. There are 16 residues in the CDR3. Per the germline V gene, CDR1 is SGHDN and CDR2 is FVKESK. Germline trimming cut 4 bases from V and 4 bases from J; bases unmatched to any gene: 12. Here the CDR3 DNA reads TGTGCCAGCAGCCCGCGGGTGGGACAGCGTACCTATGGCTACACCTTC. Residues: CASSPRVGQRTYGYTF.

A few counts support this clone. The CDR3 DNA is TGCGCCAGCAGTTTTAGCGATGCAAACATTCAGTACTTC. It codes for CASSFSDANIQYF. The chain couples TRBV5-1 to TRBJ2-4; possible D gene TRBD2, 5 bases. Germline CDR1 is SGHRS and CDR2 is YFSETQ. V lost 5 bases and J 6 bases, leaving 12 bases between the germline ends. The CDR3 is 13 residues long.

The J gene is TRBJ2-7, the V gene TRBV5-6, with D possibly matching TRBD2 (5 bases). Trimming left V 0 bases short and J 0 bases short, with 7 bases between. The germline CDR1 and CDR2 sequences are SGHDT and YYEEEE. There are 14 residues in the CDR3. CDR3 DNA: TGTGCCAGCAGCTTGGCTGGGAGCTCCTACGAGCAGTACTTC. Its translation: CASSLAGSSYEQYF.

In this sample, this clone turned up once. As DNA, the CDR3 is TGTGCCAGCAGTGATGGGGAGGGCAAAAACATTCAGTACTTC. Translating gives CASSDGEGKNIQYF. The chain links TRBV25-1 to TRBJ2-4, with 7 nucleotides matching TRBD2. This CDR3 comprises 14 residues. Germline CDR1 and CDR2: MGHDK and SYGVNS. The V segment lost 3 bases and the J segment 3 bases; nucleotides outside the gene matches: 2.

This clone was seen just once. V gene TRBV9 combines with J gene TRBJ1-5; D is possibly TRBD1 (6 bases). The germline V gene has CDR1 SGDLS and CDR2 YYNGEE. This CDR3 is 15 amino acids long. V was clipped by 0 bases and J by 3 bases, with 10 bases between them. The CDR3 DNA sequence: TGTGCCAGCAGCGTAGCCGGACAGCACAATCAGCCCCAGCATTTT. Translated, it gives CASSVAGQHNQPQHF. Based on the CDR3 plus reference TRBV9 and TRBJ1-5, the full variable domain is DSGVTQTPKHLITATGQRVTLRCSPRSGDLSVYWYQQSLDQGLQFLIQYYNGEERAKGNILERFSAQQFPDLHSELNLSSLELGDSALYFCASSVAGQHNQPQHFGDGTRLSIL.

CDR3 in DNA: TGCAGCGTTGAACCGGGGGTTGGCTCCTACAATGAGCAGTTCTTC. Encoded protein: CSVEPGVGSYNEQFF. V usage is TRBV29-1 and J usage is TRBJ2-1, with D possibly matching TRBD2 (6 bases). The CDR3 spans 15 residues. Germline V CDR1 and CDR2: SQVTM, ANQGSEA. V shed 2 bases and J shed 0 bases, with 11 bases lying between them.

The genes are TRBV27 and TRBJ1-2; TRBD1 matches at 8 bases. The germline gives CDR1 MNHEY, CDR2 SMNVEV (reference sequence). Trimming took 3 bases from V and 7 from J; bases not matched to a gene: 4. This CDR3 has 13 amino acids. The CDR3: CASSLAGGSGYTF. CDR3 in DNA: TGTGCCAGCAGTTTGGCAGGGGGCTCTGGCTACACCTTC.

This sequence joins TRBV5-1 and TRBJ2-1, with TRBD2 matching over 7 bases. Germline CDR1 and CDR2: SGHRS and YFSETQ. The V and J ends lost 0 bases and 1 base, in that order; junction bases with no gene match: 7. The CDR3 covers 17 residues. The CDR3 loop reads CASSLAGAGFSYNEQFF. In nucleotides, the CDR3 is TGCGCCAGCAGCTTGGCCGGAGCGGGGTTTTCCTACAATGAGCAGTTCTTC.

V gene TRBV7-2 combines with J gene TRBJ2-1, with 16 bases fitting TRBD2. The CDR3 runs to 18 residues. Germline loops: CDR1 SGHTA, CDR2 FQGNSA. The junction had 18 bases not matched to a gene; V was cut back by 10 bases and J by 9 bases. CDR3 nucleotide sequence: TGTGCCACAAAAAAGGGACTAGCGGGGGGGCCGGCTTCAGGTGAGCAGTTCTTC. Encoded protein: CATKKGLAGGPASGEQFF.

This clone came up once. The V call is TRBV19, the J call TRBJ1-5; D unclear. Trimming removed 5 bases at V and 7 bases at J, with 12 bases between. This CDR3 region has 13 residues. In germline, CDR1 is LNHDA, CDR2 SQIVND (reference sequence). The CDR3 DNA sequence: TGTGCCAGTAGTCCCGGGGTAGGACAGCCCCAGCATTTT. This encodes CASSPGVGQPQHF. The complete variable domain, with remaining parts taken from reference TRBV19 and TRBJ1-5, reads DGGITQSPKYLFRKEGQNVTLSCEQNLNHDAMYWYRQDPGQGLRLIYYSQIVNDFQKGDIAEGYSVSREKKESFPLTVTSAQKNPTAFYLCASSPGVGQPQHFGDGTRLSIL.

This chain joins TRBV28 and TRBJ2-1, with D tentatively TRBD2 (6 bases). Deletions cut 6 bases from V and 10 bases from J, with 13 bases between. CDR1 is MDHEN and CDR2 is SYDVKM in the germline V gene. The length of the CDR3 is 12 residues. CDR3 sequence: CASRLSGLEQFF. The DNA for the CDR3 is TGTGCCAGCAGGCTATCGGGACTGGAGCAGTTCTTC.

V is TRBV5-6 and J is TRBJ1-5, with 7 positions matching TRBD1. The V segment lost 4 bases and the J segment 3 bases; nucleotides outside the gene matches: 4. In germline, CDR1 is SGHDT, CDR2 YYEEEE. This CDR3 comprises 14 residues. CDR3 sequence: CASSDGQVNQPQHF. As DNA, the CDR3 is TGTGCCAGCAGCGACGGACAGGTCAATCAGCCCCAGCATTTT.

The chain couples TRBV7-2 to TRBJ2-1; maybe TRBD1 (6 bases). Per germline, CDR1 SGHTA and CDR2 FQGNSA. This CDR3 comprises 17 residues. V lost 5 bases to trimming and J lost 6 bases, with 23 bases between them. The CDR3 is CASSKRTPSQGFNEQFF. The CDR3 DNA is TGTGCCAGCAGCAAAAGAACCCCGAGCCAGGGGTTCAATGAGCAGTTCTTC.

This clone was counted once. The chain is built from TRBV30 and TRBJ1-4, with TRBD1 as a possible D gene (6 bases). CDR1 is GTSNPN and CDR2 is SVGIG in the germline V gene (reference sequence). This CDR3 comprises 17 residues. V gave up 3 bases and J gave up 0 bases, with 17 bases separating them. For the CDR3, the DNA is TGTGCCTGGAGGTTGGCAGGGGAAGTGGCAACTAATGAAAAACTGTTTTTT. Protein product: CAWRLAGEVATNEKLFF.

V is TRBV5-4 and J is TRBJ2-3, with TRBD2 matching over 8 bases. The germline gives CDR1 SGHNT, CDR2 YYREEE (reference sequence). CDR3 size: 16 residues. The ends lost 3 bases at V and 0 bases at J; junction bases unmatched: 6. CDR3 residues: CASSSWERGSTDTQYF. The CDR3 DNA is TGTGCCAGCAGCTCGTGGGAGCGGGGGAGCACAGATACGCAGTATTTT.